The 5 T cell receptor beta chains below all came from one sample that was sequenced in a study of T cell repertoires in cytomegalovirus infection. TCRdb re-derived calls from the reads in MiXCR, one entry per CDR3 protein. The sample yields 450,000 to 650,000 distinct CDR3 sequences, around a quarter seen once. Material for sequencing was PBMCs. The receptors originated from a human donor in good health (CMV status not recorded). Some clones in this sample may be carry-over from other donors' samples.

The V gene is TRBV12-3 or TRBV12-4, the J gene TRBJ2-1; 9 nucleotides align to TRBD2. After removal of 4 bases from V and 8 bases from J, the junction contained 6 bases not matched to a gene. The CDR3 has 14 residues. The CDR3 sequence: CASSSGLAWDEQFF. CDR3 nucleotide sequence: TGTGCCAGCAGTTCTGGACTAGCGTGGGATGAGCAGTTCTTC.

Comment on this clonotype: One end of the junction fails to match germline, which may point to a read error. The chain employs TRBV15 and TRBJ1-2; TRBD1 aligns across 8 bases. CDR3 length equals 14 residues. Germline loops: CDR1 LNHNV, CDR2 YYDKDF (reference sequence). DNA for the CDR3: TGTGCCACCAGCGGAGACAGGGGTAACTATGGCTACACCTTC. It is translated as CATSGDRGNYGYTF.

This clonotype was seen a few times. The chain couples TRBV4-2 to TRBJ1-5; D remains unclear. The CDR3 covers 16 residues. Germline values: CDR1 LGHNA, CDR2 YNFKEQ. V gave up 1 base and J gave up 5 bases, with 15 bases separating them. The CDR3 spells CASSQVSGWSDQPQHF. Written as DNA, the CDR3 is TGTGCCAGCAGCCAAGTTTCCGGCTGGAGTGATCAGCCCCAGCATTTT.

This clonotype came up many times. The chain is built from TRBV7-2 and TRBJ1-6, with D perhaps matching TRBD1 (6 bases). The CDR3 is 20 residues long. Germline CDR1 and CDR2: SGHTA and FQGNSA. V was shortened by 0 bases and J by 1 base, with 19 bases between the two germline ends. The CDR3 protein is CASSLAPPRGVGSYNSPLHF. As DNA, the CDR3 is TGTGCCAGCAGCTTAGCCCCCCCGAGGGGGGTAGGATCCTATAATTCACCCCTCCACTTT.

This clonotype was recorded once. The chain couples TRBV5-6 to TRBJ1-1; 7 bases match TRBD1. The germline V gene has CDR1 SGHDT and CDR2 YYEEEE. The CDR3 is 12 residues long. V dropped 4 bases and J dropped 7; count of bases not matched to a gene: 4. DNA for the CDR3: TGTGCCAGCAGCGGACAGGTAAATGAAGCTTTCTTT. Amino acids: CASSGQVNEAFF.